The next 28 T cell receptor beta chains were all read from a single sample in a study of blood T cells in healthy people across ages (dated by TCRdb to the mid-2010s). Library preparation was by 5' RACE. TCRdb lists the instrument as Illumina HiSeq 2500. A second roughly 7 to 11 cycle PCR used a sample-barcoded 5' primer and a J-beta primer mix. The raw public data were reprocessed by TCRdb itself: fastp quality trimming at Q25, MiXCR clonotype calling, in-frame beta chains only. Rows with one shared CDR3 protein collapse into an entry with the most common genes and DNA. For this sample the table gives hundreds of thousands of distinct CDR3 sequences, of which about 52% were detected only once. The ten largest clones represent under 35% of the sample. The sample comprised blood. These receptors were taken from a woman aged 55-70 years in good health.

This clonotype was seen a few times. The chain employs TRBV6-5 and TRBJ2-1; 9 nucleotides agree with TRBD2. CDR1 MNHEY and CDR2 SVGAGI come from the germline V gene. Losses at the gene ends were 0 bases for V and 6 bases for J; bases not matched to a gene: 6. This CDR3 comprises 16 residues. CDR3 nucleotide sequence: TGTGCCAGCAGTTACTCGGGCGGGAGGGCCGCCAATGAGCAGTTCTTC. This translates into CASSYSGGRAANEQFF.

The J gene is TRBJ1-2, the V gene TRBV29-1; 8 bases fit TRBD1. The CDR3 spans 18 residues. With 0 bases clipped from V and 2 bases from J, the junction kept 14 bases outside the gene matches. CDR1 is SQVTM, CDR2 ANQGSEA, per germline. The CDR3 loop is CSVEDNWAGGRRNYGYTF. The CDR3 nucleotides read TGCAGCGTTGAAGATAATTGGGCAGGGGGCCGCCGGAACTATGGCTACACCTTC.

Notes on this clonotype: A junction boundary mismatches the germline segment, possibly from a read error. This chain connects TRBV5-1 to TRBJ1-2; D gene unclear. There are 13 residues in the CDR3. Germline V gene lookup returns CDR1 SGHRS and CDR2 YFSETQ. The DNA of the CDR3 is TGCGCCAGCAGCTTGGACGGTCTCTATGACTACACCTTC. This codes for CASSLDGLYDYTF.

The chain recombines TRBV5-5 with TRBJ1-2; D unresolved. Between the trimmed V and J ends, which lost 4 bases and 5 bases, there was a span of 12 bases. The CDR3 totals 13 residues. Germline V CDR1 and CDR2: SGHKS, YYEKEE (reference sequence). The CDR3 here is CASSRWGGYGYTF. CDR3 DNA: TGTGCCAGCAGCCGTTGGGGAGGGTATGGCTACACCTTC.

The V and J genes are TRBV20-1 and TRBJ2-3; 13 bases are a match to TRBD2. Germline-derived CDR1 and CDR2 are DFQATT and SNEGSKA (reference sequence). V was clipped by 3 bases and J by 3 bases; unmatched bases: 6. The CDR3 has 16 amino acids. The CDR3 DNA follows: TGCAGTGCTAGGAGACTAGCGGGAGGTAGGACAGATACGCAGTATTTT. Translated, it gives CSARRLAGGRTDTQYF.

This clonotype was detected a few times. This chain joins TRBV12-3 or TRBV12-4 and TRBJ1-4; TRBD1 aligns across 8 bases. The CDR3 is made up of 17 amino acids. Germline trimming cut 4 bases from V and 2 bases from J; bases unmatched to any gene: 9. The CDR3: CASSSYGRGRTNEKLFF. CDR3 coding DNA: TGTGCCAGCAGTTCTTATGGCAGGGGGCGTACTAATGAAAAACTGTTTTTT.

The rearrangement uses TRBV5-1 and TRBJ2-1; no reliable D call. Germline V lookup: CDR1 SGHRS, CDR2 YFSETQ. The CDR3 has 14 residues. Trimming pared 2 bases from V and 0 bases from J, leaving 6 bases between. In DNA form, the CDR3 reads TGCGCCAGCAGCTTAGTGAGCTCCTACAATGAGCAGTTCTTC. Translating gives CASSLVSSYNEQFF.

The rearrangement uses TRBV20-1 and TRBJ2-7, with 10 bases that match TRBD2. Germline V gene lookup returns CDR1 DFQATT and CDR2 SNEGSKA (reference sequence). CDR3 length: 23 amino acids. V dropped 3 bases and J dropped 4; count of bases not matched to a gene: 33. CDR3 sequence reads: CSASGQGAGAGGPPGRFQYEQYF. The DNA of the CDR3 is TGCAGTGCTAGTGGTCAGGGGGCAGGAGCGGGAGGGCCGCCCGGACGTTTTCAATACGAGCAGTACTTC.

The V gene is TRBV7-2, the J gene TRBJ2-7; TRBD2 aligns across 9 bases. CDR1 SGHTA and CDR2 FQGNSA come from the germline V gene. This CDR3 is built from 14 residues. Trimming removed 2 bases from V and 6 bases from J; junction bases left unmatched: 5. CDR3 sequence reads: CASSLRGLASEQYF. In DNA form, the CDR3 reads TGTGCCAGCAGCTTAAGGGGACTAGCAAGCGAGCAGTACTTC.

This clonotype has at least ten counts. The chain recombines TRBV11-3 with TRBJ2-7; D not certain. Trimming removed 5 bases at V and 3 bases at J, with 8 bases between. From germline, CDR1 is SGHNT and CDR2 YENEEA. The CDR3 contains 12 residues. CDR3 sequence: CASSRESYEQYF. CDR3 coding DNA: TGTGCCAGCAGCCGTGAGAGCTACGAGCAGTACTTC.

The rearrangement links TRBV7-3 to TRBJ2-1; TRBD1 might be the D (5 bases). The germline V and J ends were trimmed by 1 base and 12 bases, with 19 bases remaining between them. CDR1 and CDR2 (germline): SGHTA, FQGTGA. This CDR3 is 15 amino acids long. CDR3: CASSLSRTLSSGQFF. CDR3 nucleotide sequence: TGTGCCAGCAGCTTAAGTAGGACACTCTCCTCGGGGCAGTTCTTC. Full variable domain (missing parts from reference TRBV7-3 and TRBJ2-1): GAGVSQTPSNKVTEKGKYVELRCDPISGHTALYWYRQSLGQGPEFLIYFQGTGAADDSGLPNDRFFAVRPEGSVSTLKIQRTERGDSAVYLCASSLSRTLSSGQFFGPGTRLTVL.

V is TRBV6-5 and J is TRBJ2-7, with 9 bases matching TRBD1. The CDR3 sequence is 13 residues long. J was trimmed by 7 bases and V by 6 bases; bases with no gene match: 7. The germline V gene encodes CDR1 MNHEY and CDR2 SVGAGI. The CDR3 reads CASRPTGGLEQYF. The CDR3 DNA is TGTGCCAGCAGACCTACAGGGGGCCTTGAGCAGTACTTC.

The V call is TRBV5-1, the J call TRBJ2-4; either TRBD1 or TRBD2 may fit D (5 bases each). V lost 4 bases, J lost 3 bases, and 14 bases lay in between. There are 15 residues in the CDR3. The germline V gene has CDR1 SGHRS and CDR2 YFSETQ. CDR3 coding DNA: TGCGCCAGCAGCCGTGAGGGGAGCGGCAAAAACATTCAGTACTTC. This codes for CASSREGSGKNIQYF. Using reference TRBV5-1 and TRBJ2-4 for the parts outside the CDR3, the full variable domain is KAGVTQTPRYLIKTRGQQVTLSCSPISGHRSVSWYQQTPGQGLQFLFEYFSETQRNKGNFPGRFSGRQFSNSRSEMNVSTLELGDSALYLCASSREGSGKNIQYFGAGTRLSVL.

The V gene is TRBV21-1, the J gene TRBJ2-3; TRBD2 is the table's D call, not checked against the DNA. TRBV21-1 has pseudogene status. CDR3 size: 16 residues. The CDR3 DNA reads TGTGCCAGCAGCTGGTCTAGGGGCGGGAGTAGAGATACGCAGTATTTT. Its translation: CASSWSRGGSRDTQYF.

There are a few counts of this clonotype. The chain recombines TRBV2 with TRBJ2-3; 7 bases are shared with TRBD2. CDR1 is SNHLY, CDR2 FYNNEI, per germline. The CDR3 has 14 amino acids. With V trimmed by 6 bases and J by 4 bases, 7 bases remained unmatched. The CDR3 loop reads CASSQGLISDTQYF. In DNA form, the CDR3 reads TGTGCCAGCAGCCAGGGACTAATCTCAGATACGCAGTATTTT.

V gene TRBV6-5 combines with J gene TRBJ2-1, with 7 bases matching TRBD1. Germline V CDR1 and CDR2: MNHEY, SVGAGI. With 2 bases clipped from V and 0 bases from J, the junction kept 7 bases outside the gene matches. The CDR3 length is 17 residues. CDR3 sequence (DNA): TGTGCCAGCAGTTACGGGACAGTCATTAGCTCCTACAATGAGCAGTTCTTC. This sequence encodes CASSYGTVISSYNEQFF.

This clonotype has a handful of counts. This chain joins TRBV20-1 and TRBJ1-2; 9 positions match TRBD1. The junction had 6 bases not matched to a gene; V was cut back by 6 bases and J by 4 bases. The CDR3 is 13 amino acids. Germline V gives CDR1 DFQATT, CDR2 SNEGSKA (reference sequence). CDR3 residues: CSAAGQGTYGYTF. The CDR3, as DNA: TGCAGTGCCGCGGGACAGGGAACCTATGGCTACACCTTC.

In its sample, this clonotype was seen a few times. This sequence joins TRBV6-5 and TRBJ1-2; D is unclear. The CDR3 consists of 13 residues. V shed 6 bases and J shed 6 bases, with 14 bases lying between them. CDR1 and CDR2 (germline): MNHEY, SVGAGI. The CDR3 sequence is CASRPRASHGYTF. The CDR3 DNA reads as TGTGCCAGCAGACCCCGGGCATCGCATGGCTACACCTTC.

This chain's CDR3 is CASSLTVASGTYEQYF. CDR3 DNA sequence: TGTGCCAGCAGTTTAACTGTCGCCTCGGGAACCTACGAGCAGTACTTC. This rearrangement joins TRBV27 to TRBJ2-7; possible D gene TRBD2, 5 bases. The CDR3 extends over 16 amino acids. V was clipped by 2 bases and J by 2 bases, with 16 bases between them. Germline-derived CDR1 and CDR2 are MNHEY and SMNVEV (reference sequence).

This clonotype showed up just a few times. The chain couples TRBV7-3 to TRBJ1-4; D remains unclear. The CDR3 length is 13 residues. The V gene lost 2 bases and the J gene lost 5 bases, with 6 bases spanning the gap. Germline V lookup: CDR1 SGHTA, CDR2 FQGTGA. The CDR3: CASSLAPNEKLFF. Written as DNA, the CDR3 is TGTGCCAGCAGCTTAGCCCCCAATGAAAAACTGTTTTTT.

CDR3 in amino acids: CASSSLRLADNEQYF. In nucleotides, the CDR3 is TGTGCCAGCAGCTCCTTAAGACTAGCGGACAATGAGCAGTACTTC. This chain uses TRBV7-9 with TRBJ2-7, with TRBD2 matching 9 bases. Trimming took 4 bases from V and 7 from J; bases not matched to a gene: 11. CDR3 size: 15 residues. From germline, CDR1 is SEHNR and CDR2 FQNEAQ (reference sequence).

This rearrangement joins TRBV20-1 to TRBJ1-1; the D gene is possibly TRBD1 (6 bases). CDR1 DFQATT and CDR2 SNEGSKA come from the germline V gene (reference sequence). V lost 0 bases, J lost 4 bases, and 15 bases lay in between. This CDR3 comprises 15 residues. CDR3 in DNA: TGCAGTGCTAGAGACTACAGGGATCGAACCACTGAAGCTTTCTTT. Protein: CSARDYRDRTTEAFF.

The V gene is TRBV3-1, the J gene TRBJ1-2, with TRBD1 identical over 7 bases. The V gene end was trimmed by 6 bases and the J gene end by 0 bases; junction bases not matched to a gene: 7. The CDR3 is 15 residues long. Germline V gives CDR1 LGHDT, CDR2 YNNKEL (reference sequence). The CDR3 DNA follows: TGTGCCAGCAGGCCTCCGGGACAGACTAACTATGGCTACACCTTC. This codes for CASRPPGQTNYGYTF.

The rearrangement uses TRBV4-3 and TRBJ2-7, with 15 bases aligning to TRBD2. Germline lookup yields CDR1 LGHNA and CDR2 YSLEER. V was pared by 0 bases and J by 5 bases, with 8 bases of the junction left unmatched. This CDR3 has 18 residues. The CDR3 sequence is CASSQDGLAGGRRDEQYF. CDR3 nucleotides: TGCGCCAGCAGCCAAGATGGACTAGCGGGAGGGCGGCGCGACGAGCAGTACTTC.

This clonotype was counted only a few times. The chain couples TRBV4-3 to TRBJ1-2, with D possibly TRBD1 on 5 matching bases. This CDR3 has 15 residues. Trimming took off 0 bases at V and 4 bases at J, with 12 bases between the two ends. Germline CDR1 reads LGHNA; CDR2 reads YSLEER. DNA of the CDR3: TGCGCCAGCAGCCAAGAACCCGACAGCTTCTATGGCTACACCTTC. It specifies CASSQEPDSFYGYTF.

CDR3 protein: CATRRDGTYEQYF. The CDR3 nucleotides are TGTGCCACACGGCGGGACGGTACCTACGAGCAGTACTTC. V and J are TRBV6-6 and TRBJ2-4, with TRBD2 as a possible D gene (6 bases). The J call may be wrong; the DNA end is better matched by TRBJ2-7. This CDR3 is 13 amino acids long. Germline CDR1 and CDR2: MNHNY and SVGAGI (reference sequence).

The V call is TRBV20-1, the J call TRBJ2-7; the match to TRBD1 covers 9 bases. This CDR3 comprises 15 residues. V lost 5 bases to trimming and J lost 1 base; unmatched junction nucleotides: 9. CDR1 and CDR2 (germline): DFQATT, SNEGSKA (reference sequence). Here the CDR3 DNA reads TGCAGTGCTCGGGGCTCGGACAGGGGTTCCTACGAGCAGTACTTC. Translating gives CSARGSDRGSYEQYF.

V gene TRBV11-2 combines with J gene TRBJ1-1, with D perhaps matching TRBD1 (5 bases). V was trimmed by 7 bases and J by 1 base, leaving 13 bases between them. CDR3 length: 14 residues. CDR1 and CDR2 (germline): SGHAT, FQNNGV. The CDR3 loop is CASNHGHSNTEAFF. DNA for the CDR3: TGTGCCAGCAACCACGGACACTCGAACACTGAAGCTTTCTTT.